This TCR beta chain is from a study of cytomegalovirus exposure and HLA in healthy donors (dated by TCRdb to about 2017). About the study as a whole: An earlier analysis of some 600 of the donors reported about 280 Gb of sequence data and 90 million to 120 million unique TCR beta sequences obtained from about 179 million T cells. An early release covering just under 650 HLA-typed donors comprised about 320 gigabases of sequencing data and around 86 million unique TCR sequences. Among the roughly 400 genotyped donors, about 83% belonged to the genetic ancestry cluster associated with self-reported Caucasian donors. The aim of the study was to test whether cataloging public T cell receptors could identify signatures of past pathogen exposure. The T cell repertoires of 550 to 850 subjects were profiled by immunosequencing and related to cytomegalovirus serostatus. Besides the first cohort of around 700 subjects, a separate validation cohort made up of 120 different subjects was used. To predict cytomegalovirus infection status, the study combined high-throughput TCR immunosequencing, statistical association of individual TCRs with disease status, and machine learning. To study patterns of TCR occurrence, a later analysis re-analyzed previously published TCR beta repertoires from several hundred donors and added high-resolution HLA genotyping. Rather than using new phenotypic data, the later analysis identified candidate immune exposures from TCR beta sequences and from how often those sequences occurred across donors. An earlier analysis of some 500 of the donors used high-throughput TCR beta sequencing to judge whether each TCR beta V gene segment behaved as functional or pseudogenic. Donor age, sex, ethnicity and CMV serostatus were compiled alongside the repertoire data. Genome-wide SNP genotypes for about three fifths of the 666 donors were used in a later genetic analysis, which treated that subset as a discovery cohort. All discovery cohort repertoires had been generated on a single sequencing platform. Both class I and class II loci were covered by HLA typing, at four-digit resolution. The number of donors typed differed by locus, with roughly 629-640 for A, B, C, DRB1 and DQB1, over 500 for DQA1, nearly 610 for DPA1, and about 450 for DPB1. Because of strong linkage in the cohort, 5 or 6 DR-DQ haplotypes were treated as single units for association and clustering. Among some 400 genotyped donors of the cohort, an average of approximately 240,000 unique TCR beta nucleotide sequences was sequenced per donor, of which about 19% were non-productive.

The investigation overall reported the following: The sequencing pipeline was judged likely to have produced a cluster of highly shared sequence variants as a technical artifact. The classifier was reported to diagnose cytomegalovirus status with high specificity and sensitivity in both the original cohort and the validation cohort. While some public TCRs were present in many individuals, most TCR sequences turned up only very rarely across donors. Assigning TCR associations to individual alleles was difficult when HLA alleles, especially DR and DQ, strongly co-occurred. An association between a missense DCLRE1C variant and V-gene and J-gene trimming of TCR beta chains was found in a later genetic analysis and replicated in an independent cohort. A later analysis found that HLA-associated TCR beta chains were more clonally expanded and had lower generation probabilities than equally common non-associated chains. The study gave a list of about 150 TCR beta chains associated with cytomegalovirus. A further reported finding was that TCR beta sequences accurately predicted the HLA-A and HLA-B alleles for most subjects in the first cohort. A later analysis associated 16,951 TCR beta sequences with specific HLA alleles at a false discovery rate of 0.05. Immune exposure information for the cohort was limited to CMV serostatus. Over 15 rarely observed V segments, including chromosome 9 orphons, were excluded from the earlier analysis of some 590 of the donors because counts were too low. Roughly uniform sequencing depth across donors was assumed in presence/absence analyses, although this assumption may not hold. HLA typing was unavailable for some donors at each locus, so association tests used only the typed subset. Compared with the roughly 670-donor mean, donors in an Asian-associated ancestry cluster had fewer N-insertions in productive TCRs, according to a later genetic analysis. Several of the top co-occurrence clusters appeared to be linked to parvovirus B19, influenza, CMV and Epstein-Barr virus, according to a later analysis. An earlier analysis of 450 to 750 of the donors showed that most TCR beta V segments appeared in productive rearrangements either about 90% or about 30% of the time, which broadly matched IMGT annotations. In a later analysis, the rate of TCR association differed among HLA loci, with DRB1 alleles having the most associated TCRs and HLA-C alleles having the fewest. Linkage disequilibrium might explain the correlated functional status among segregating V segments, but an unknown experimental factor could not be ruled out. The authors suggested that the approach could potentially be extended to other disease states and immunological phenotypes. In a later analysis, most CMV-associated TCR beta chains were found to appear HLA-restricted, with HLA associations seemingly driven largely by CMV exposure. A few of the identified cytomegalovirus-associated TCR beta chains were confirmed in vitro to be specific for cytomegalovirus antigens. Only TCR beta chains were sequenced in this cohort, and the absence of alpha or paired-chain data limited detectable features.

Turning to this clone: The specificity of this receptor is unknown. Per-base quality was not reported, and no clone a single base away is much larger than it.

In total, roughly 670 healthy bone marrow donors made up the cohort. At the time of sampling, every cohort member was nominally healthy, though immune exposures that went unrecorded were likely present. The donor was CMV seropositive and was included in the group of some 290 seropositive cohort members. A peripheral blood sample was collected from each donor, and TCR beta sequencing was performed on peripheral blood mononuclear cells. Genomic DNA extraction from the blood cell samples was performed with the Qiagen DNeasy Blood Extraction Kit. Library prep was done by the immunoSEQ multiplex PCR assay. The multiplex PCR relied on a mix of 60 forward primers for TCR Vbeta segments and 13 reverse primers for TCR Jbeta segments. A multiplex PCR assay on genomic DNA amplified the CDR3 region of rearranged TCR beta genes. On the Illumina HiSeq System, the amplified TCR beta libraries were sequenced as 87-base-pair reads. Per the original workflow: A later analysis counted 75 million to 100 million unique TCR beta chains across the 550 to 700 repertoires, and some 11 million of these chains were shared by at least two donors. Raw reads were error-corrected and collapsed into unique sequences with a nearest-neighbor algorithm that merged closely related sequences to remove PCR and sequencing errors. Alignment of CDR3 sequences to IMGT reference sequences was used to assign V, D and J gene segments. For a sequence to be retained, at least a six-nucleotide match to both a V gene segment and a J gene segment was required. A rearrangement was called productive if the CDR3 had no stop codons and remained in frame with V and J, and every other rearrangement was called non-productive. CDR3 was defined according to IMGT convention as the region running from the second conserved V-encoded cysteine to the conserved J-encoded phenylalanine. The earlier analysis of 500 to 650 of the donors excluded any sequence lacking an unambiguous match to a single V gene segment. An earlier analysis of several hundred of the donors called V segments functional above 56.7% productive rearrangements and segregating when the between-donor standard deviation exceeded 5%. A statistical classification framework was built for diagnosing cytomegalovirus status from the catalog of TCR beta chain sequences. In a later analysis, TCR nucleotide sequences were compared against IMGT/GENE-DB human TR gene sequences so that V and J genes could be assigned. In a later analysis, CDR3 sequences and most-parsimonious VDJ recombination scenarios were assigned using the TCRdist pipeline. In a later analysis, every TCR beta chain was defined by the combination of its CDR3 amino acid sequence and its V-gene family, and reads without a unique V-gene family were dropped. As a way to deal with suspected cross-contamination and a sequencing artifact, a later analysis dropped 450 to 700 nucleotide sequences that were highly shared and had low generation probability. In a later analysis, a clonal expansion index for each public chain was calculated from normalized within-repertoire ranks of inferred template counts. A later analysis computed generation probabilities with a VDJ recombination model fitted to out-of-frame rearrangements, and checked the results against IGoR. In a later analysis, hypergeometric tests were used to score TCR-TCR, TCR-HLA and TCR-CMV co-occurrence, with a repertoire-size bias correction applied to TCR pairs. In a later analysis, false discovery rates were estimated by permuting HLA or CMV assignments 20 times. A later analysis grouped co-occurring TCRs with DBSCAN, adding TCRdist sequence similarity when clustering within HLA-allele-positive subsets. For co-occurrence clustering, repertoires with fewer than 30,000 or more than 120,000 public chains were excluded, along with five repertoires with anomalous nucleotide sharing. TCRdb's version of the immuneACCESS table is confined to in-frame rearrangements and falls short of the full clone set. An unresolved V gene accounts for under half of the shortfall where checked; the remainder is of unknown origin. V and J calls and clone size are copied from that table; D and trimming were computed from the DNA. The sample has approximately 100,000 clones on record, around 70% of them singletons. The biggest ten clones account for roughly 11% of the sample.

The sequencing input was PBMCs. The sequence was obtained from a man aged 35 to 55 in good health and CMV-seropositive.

CDR3 loop: CASTPRQSGNTIYF. The DNA sequence follows: TGTGCCAGTACCCCACGCCAGTCTGGAAACACCATATATTTT. Recombination connected TRBV19 to TRBJ1-3; the D gene assignment is ambiguous. The germline V gene encodes CDR1 LNHDA and CDR2 SQIVND (reference sequence). V loses 7 bases, J loses 1 base, and the germline ends lie 11 bases apart. The CDR3 goes from the cysteine to the phenylalanine over 14 residues. CDR3 DNA is the only sequence kept; it has 42 bases, read in frame from the first base.